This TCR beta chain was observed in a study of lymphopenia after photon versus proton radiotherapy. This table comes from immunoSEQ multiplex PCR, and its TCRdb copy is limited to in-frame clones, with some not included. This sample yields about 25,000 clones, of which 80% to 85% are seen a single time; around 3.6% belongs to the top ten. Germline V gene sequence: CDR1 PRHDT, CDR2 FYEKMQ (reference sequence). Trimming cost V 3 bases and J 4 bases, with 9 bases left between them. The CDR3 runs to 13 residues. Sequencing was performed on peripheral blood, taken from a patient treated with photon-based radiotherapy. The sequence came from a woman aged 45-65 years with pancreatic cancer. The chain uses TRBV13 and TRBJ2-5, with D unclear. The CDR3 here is CASSLVPAETQYF. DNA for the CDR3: TGTGCCAGCAGCTTGGTGCCTGCAGAGACCCAGTACTTC.